The 21 T cell receptor beta chains reported below all come from one sample, sequenced in a study of glioma-infiltrating T cells. Using RNA template, CDR3s of TCR alpha and beta were amplified with iRepertoire arm-PCR. TCRdb used MiXCR to reprocess the multiplex PCR reads, holding one entry per CDR3 protein. Counted here are approximately 110,000 distinct CDR3 sequences, approximately 25% occurring once; the ten biggest clones make up over 12%. Source material: glioma tissue, nonneoplastic brain tissue, or PBMCs (not recorded which). The receptors shown here come from a human donor with low-grade glioma or glioblastoma, undergoing nonglioma brain surgery, or in good health (not recorded which).

A few counts support this clonotype. A much larger clone lies one base from this, so it may be a read error. The rearrangement joins TRBV20-1 to TRBJ2-5; 11 positions agree with TRBD1. This CDR3 has 14 residues. Germline-derived CDR1 and CDR2 are DFQATT and SNEGSKA (reference sequence). CDR3 residues: CSALSGTGGETQHF. CDR3 nucleotide sequence: TGCAGTGCCCTGTCGGGGACAGGGGGAGAGACCCAGCACTTC.

This clonotype has ten or more counts. The genes are TRBV7-2 and TRBJ2-3; 11 bases fit TRBD2. The ends lost 5 bases at V and 4 bases at J; junction bases unmatched: 5. This CDR3 spans 15 amino acids. Germline V gene lookup returns CDR1 SGHTA and CDR2 FQGNSA. CDR3 bases: TGTGCCAGCAGCCGGACTAGCGGGCCCCCAGATACGCAGTATTTT. Translation: CASSRTSGPPDTQYF.

The chain has TRBV29-1 and TRBJ2-7; 11 positions match TRBD1. Germline V lookup: CDR1 SQVTM, CDR2 ANQGSEA. This CDR3 is built from 14 residues. V was pared by 4 bases and J by 6 bases, with 8 bases of the junction left unmatched. In DNA, the CDR3 is TGCAGCGTTGGAACCGGGACAGGGGGAGGCGAGCAGTACTTC. Its protein is CSVGTGTGGGEQYF.

The chain links TRBV2 to TRBJ2-1, with a weak D call TRBD2 (5 bases). The CDR3 totals 14 residues. V lost 8 bases, J lost 7 bases, and 18 bases lay in between. Germline V gene lookup returns CDR1 SNHLY and CDR2 FYNNEI. CDR3 amino acids: CASVSSPGRNEQFF. The CDR3 DNA reads TGTGCCAGCGTCAGTAGTCCGGGAAGAAATGAGCAGTTCTTC. The full variable domain, completed using reference TRBV2 and TRBJ2-1, is EPEVTQTPSHQVTQMGQEVILRCVPISNHLYFYWYRQILGQKVEFLVSFYNNEISEKSEIFDDQFSVERPDGSNFTLKIRSTKLEDSAMYFCASVSSPGRNEQFFGPGTRLTVL.

This clonotype was counted at least ten times. The chain uses TRBV6-6 and TRBJ2-5, with D unclear. The V end lost 2 bases, the J end lost 0 bases, and 7 bases lay between the germline ends. CDR3 length: 14 residues. CDR1 MNHNY and CDR2 SVGAGI come from the germline V gene (reference sequence). The CDR3 is CASSYGMNQETQYF. CDR3 bases: TGTGCCAGCAGTTACGGCATGAACCAAGAGACCCAGTACTTC.

This clonotype showed up just a few times. This sequence joins TRBV7-9 and TRBJ2-7; 9 positions match TRBD2. Unmatched junction bases numbered 4, after V lost 0 bases and J lost 1 base. The germline CDR1 and CDR2 sequences are SEHNR and FQNEAQ (reference sequence). This CDR3 spans 16 amino acids. CDR3 DNA: TGTGCCAGCAGCTTAGCGACTGGACTAGCGTCCTACGAGCAGTACTTC. It codes for CASSLATGLASYEQYF.

This clonotype was recorded at least ten times. The chain employs TRBV20-1 and TRBJ1-5, with a tentative D call TRBD1 (5 bases). Trimming stripped 0 bases from V and 5 bases from J, with 14 bases between. Germline V gives CDR1 DFQATT, CDR2 SNEGSKA (reference sequence). CDR3 size: 15 residues. CDR3 bases: TGCAGTGCTAGAGACGGGGCAGACGCACATCAGCCCCAGCATTTT. It specifies CSARDGADAHQPQHF.

This clonotype was observed a single time. A much larger clonotype is one base distant, so this may be a read error. This chain uses TRBV4-1 with TRBJ2-3; D is possibly TRBD2 (6 bases). The V end was cut by 1 base, the J end by 2 bases, with 13 bases between. The CDR3 contains 16 residues. CDR1 is MGHRA, CDR2 YSYEKL, per germline. This chain's CDR3 is CASSQALAWLTDTQYF. The CDR3 DNA reads as TGCGCCAGCAGCCAAGCTCTAGCGTGGCTCACAGATACGCAGTATTTT.

Regarding this clonotype: One end of the junction is discordant with germline, which a read error may explain. V gene TRBV28 combines with J gene TRBJ2-3; D is possibly TRBD1 (6 bases). Germline V gene sequence: CDR1 MDHEN, CDR2 SYDVKM. CDR3 length equals 13 residues. DNA of the CDR3: TGTGCCAGCAGAGACAGGAGCAGAGATACGAAGTATTTT. This sequence encodes CASRDRSRDTKYF.

As for this clonotype: A read error is possible here, since a much larger clone lies one base away. The gene calls are TRBV19 and TRBJ2-1, with unresolved D. CDR1 LNHDA and CDR2 SQIVND come from the germline V gene (reference sequence). The V gene lost 5 bases and the J gene lost 0 bases, with 8 bases spanning the gap. This CDR3 region has 14 residues. CDR3 loop: CASSSLTSYNEQFF. The DNA of the CDR3 is TGTGCCAGTAGTTCTCTCACCTCCTACAATGAGCAGTTCTTC.

This clonotype was counted many times. The J gene is TRBJ1-6, the V gene TRBV20-1, with a tentative D call TRBD1 (5 bases). The germline V gene has CDR1 DFQATT and CDR2 SNEGSKA (reference sequence). This CDR3 has 15 amino acids. Trimming cost V 5 bases and J 6 bases, with 17 bases left between them. CDR3 coding DNA: TGCAGTGCTGGCCTGACCGCAGGGTCTAATTCACCCCTCCACTTT. Protein: CSAGLTAGSNSPLHF.

On this clonotype itself: Given a much more abundant clone one base away, this may be a read error. The chain links TRBV28 to TRBJ2-7; D possibly uses TRBD1 or TRBD2 (5 bases each). The CDR3 contains 17 residues. Germline V CDR1 and CDR2: MDHEN, SYDVKM. Trimming took 6 bases from V and 2 from J, leaving 23 bases between them. CDR3 residues: CASRSAAGGGETYEQYF. The CDR3 nucleotides are TGTGCCAGCAGAAGTGCCGCAGGTGGGGGTGAAACCTACGAGCAGTACTTC.

This clonotype was counted only a few times. This may come from a read error, since a much larger clone is one base off. The J gene is TRBJ1-5, the V gene TRBV28; 7 bases are shared with TRBD1. The CDR3 is 16 residues long. CDR1 and CDR2 (germline): MDHEN, SYDVKM. The J segment lost 5 bases and the V segment lost 6 bases, leaving 13 bases of the junction unmatched. DNA for the CDR3: TGTGCCAGCAGCCCCCTCCAAACAGGGGCGCATCAGCCCCAGCATTTT. This sequence encodes CASSPLQTGAHQPQHF.

In its sample, this clonotype was seen many times. The chain links TRBV6-6 to TRBJ2-5, with no clear D. Trimming removed 0 bases at V and 2 bases at J, with 7 bases between. The CDR3 has 14 residues. Germline CDR1 and CDR2: MNHNY and SVGAGI (reference sequence). The CDR3 reads CASSYSFFQETQYF. The CDR3 DNA follows: TGTGCCAGCAGTTACTCGTTCTTTCAAGAGACCCAGTACTTC.

This clonotype was counted many times. The J gene is TRBJ2-5, the V gene TRBV7-2, with 8 positions matching TRBD2. The CDR3 runs to 15 residues. CDR1 is SGHTA and CDR2 is FQGNSA in the germline V gene. V gave up 1 base and J gave up 3 bases; unmatched junction bases: 4. The CDR3 DNA sequence: TGTGCCAGCAGCTTAGTGTCGGGAGGGGAAGAGACCCAGTACTTC. It encodes CASSLVSGGEETQYF.

This clonotype has at least ten counts. The rearrangement links TRBV6-1 to TRBJ1-1; D gene ambiguous. The length of the CDR3 is 14 residues. Germline V CDR1 and CDR2: MNHNS, SASEGT. V lost 6 bases and J 1 base, leaving 12 bases between the germline ends. CDR3 residues: CASSQKTQNTEAFF. CDR3 DNA sequence: TGTGCCAGCAGCCAAAAGACTCAGAACACTGAAGCTTTCTTT.

In its sample, this clonotype was seen a few times. V and J are TRBV29-1 and TRBJ2-1; D ambiguous. CDR3 length: 13 amino acids. Between the trimmed V and J ends, which lost 3 bases and 3 bases, there was a span of 9 bases. Germline assignment: CDR1 SQVTM and CDR2 ANQGSEA. The CDR3 DNA reads TGCAGCGTTGACAGCCTGGTCTACAATGAGCAGTTCTTC. Amino acid sequence: CSVDSLVYNEQFF.

This clonotype was counted many times. V is TRBV7-2 and J is TRBJ2-1; the D is unclear. The CDR3 is 15 amino acids. CDR1 and CDR2 (germline): SGHTA, FQGNSA. V lost 2 bases and J 1 base, leaving 9 bases between the germline ends. CDR3 region: CASSLSRRSYNEQFF. Written as DNA, the CDR3 is TGTGCCAGCAGCTTATCGAGAAGATCCTACAATGAGCAGTTCTTC.

This clonotype was seen at least ten times. V and J are TRBV25-1 and TRBJ2-5; no firm D call. The germline V gene encodes CDR1 MGHDK and CDR2 SYGVNS. The CDR3 totals 11 residues. Trimming shortened V by 4 bases and J by 2 bases, and 2 bases separated the two germline ends. The CDR3 is CASSGQETQYF. CDR3 DNA: TGTGCCAGCAGTGGGCAAGAGACCCAGTACTTC.

Concerning this clonotype itself: This CDR3 is missing its conserved last phenylalanine or tryptophan, likely due to a read error. No DNA is shown, since the ends of the CDR3 on it are uncertain; the CDR3 is the one TCRdb lists. The CDR3 sequence: CASSFVMDSPIHS. The chain carries TRBV4-2 and TRBJ1-6. Germline CDR1 and CDR2: LGHNA and YNFKEQ. Termini included, the CDR3 measures 13 amino acids.

This clonotype appeared a single time. J is TRBJ2-7 and V is TRBV3-1, with D perhaps TRBD1 or TRBD2 (5 bases each). Between the trimmed V and J ends, which lost 4 bases and 6 bases, there was a span of 13 bases. The CDR3 spans 13 residues. CDR1 LGHDT and CDR2 YNNKEL come from the germline V gene (reference sequence). DNA for the CDR3: TGTGCCAGCAGCCTATATGGGACGTCCGAGCAGTACTTC. Its translation is CASSLYGTSEQYF.